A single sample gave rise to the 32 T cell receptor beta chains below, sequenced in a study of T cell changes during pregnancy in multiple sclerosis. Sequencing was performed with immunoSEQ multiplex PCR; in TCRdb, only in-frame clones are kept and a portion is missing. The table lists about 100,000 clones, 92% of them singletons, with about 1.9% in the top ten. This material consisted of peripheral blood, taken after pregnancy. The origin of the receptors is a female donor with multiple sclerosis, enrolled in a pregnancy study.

CDR3 nucleotides: TGTGCCAGCAGTTACAACAGGGGTTTGTTCGGCTACACCTTC. Amino acids: CASSYNRGLFGYTF. V gene TRBV6-5 combines with J gene TRBJ1-2; 7 positions agree with TRBD1. V was pared by 2 bases and J by 8 bases, with 8 bases of the junction left unmatched. Looked up from germline, CDR1 is MNHEY and CDR2 is SVGAGI. The CDR3 is 14 residues long.

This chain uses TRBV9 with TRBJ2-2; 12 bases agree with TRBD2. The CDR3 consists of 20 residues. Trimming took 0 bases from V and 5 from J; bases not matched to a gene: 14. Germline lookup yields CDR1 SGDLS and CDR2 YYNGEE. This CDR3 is CASSVGPSGRDLRLTGELFF. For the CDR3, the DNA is TGTGCCAGCAGCGTAGGTCCTAGCGGGAGGGATTTGAGGTTGACCGGGGAGCTGTTTTTT.

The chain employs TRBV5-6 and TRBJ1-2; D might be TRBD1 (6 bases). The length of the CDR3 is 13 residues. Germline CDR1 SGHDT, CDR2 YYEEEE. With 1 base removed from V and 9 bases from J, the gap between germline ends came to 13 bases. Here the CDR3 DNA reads TGTGCCAGCAGCTTGACTCCAGGGGAGAGCTACACCTTC. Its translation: CASSLTPGESYTF. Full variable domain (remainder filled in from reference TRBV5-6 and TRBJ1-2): DAGVTQSPTHLIKTRGQQVTLRCSPKSGHDTVSWYQQALGQGPQFIFQYYEEEERQRGNFPDRFSGHQFPNYSSELNVNALLLGDSALYLCASSLTPGESYTFGSGTRLTVV.

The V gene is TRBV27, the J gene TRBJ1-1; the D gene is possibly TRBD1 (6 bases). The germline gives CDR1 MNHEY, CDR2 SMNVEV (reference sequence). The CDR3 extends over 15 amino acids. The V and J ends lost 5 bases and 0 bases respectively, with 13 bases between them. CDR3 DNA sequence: TGTGCCAGCAGTCCAGCGACAGGTATGAACACTGAAGCTTTCTTT. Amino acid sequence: CASSPATGMNTEAFF.

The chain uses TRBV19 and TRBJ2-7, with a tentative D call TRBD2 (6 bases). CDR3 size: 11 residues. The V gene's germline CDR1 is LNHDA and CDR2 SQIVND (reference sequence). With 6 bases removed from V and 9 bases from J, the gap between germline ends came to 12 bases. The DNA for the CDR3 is TGTGCCAGTAGCACCGGGGGTGGGCAGTACTTC. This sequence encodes CASSTGGGQYF.

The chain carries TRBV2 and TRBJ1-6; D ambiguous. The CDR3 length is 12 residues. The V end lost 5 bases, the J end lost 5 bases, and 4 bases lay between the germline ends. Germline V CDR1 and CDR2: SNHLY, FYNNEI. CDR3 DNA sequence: TGTGCCAGCAGTCCAGATAATTCACCCCTCCACTTT. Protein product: CASSPDNSPLHF.

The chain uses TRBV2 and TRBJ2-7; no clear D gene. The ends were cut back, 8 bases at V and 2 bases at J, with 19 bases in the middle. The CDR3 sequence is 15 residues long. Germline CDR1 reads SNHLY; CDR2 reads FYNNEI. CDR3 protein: CASGSRKTLTYEQYF. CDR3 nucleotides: TGTGCCAGCGGTTCCCGAAAAACATTAACCTACGAGCAGTACTTC.

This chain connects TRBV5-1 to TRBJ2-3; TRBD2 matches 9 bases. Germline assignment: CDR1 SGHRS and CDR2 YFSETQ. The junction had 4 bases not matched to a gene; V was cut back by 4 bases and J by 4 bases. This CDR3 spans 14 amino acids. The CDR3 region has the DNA TGCGCCAGCAGCCTTAGCGGGAGTTCAGATACGCAGTATTTT. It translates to CASSLSGSSDTQYF.

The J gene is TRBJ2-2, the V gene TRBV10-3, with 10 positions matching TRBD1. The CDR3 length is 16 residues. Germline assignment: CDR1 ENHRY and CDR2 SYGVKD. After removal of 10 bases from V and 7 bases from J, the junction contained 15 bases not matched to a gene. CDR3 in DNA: TGTGCCAGTACCCGGGACAGGGGCCTGTCTGGCGGGGAGCTGTTTTTT. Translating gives CASTRDRGLSGGELFF.

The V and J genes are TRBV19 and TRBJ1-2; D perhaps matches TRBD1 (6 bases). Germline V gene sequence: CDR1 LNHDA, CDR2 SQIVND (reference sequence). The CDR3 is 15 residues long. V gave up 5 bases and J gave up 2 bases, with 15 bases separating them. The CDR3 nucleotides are TGTGCCAGTAGTCTTCGACAGGCAATGAACTATGGCTACACCTTC. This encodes CASSLRQAMNYGYTF.

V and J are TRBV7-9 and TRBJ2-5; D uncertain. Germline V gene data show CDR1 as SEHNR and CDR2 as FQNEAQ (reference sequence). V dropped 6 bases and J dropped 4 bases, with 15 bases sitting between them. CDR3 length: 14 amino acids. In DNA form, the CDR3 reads TGTGCCAGCAGGCTCCTTGAGATTCGAGAGACCCAGTACTTC. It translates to CASRLLEIRETQYF. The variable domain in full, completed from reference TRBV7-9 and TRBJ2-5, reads DTGVSQNPRHKITKRGQNVTFRCDPISEHNRLYWYRQTLGQGPEFLTYFQNEAQLEKSRLLSDRFSAERPKGSFSTLEIQRTEQGDSAMYLCASRLLEIRETQYFGPGTRLLVL.

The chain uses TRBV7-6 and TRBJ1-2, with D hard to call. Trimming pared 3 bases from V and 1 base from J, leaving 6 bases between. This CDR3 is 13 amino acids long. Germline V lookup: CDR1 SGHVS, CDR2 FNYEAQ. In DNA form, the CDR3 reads TGTGCCAGCAGCTTCGACAATAACTATGGCTACACCTTC. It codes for CASSFDNNYGYTF.

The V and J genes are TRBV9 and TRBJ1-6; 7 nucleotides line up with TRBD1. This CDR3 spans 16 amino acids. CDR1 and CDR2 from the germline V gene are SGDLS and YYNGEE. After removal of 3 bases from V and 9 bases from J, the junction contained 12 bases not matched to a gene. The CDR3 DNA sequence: TGTGCCAGCAGCGCTCAAACGACAGGGACAAGTTCACCCCTCCACTTT. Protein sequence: CASSAQTTGTSSPLHF.

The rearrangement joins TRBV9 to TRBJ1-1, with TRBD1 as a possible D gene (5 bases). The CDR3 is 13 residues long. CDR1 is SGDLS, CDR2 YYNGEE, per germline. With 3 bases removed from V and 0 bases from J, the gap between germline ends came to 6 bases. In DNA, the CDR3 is TGTGCCAGCAGCGAGGGGATGAACACTGAAGCTTTCTTT. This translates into CASSEGMNTEAFF.

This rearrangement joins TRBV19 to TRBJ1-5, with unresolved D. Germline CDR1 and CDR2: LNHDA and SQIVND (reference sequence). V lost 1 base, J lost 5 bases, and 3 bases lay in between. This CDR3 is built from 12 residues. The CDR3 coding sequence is TGTGCCAGTAGTATAGCGGATCAGCCCCAGCATTTT. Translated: CASSIADQPQHF.

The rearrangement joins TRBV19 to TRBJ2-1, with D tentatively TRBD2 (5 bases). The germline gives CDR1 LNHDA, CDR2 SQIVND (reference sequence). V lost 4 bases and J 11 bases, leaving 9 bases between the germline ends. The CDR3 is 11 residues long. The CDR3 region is CASSTGLKQFF. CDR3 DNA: TGTGCCAGTAGTACCGGACTTAAGCAGTTCTTC.

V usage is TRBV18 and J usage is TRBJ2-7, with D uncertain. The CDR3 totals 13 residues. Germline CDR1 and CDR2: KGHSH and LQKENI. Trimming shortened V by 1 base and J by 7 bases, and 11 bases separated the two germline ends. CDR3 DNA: TGTGCCAGCTCACCACAGGCTAGGCAGGAGCAGTACTTC. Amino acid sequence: CASSPQARQEQYF.

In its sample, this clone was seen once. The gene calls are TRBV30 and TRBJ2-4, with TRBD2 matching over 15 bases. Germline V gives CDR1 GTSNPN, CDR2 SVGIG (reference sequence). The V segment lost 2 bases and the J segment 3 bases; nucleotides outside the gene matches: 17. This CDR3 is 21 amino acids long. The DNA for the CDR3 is TGTGCCTGGAGTAGAGGACTAGCGGGAGGGCCCTCAGCGCAAGGCAAAAACATTCAGTACTTC. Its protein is CAWSRGLAGGPSAQGKNIQYF.

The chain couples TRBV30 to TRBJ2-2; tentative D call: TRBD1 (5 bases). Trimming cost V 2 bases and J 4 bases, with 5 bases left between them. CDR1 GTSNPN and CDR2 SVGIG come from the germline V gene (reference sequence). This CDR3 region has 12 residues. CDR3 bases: TGTGCCTGGAGTAGGGGCACCGGGGAGCTGTTTTTT. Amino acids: CAWSRGTGELFF.

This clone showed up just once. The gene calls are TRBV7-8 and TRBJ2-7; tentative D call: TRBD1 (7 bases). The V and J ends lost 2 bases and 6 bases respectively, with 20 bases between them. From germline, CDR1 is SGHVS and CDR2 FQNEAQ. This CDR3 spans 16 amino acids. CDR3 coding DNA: TGTGCCAGCAGCTTAAGGCGGGACAGCTCCTCGGGCGAGCAGTACTTC. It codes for CASSLRRDSSSGEQYF. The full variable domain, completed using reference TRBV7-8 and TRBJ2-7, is GAGVSQSPRYKVAKRGQDVALRCDPISGHVSLFWYQQALGQGPEFLTYFQNEAQLDKSGLPSDRFFAERPEGSVSTLKIQRTQQEDSAVYLCASSLRRDSSSGEQYFGPGTRLTVT.

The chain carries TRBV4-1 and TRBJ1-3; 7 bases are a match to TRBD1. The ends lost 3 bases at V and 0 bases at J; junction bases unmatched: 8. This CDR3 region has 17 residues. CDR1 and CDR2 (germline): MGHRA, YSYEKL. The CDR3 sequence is CASSQERTGHSGNTIYF. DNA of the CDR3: TGCGCCAGCAGCCAGGAAAGGACAGGCCACTCTGGAAACACCATATATTTT.

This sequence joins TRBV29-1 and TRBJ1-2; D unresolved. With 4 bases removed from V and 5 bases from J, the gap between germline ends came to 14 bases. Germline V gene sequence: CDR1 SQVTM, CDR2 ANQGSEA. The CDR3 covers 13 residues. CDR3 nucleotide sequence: TGCAGCGTTGTTGGGGAGAGATGGTATGGCTACACCTTC. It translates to CSVVGERWYGYTF.

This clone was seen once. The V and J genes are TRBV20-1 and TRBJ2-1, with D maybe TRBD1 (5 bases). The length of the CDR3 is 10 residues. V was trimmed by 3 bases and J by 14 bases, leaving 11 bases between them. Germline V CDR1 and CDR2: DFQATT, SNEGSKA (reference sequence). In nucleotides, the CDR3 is TGCAGTGCTAGTTTGTCAGGGAAGTTCTTC. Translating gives CSASLSGKFF.

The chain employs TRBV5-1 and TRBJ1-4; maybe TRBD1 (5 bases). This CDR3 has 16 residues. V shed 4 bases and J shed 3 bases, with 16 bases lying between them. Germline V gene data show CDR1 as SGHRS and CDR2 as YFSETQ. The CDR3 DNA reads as TGCGCCAGCAGCGGCTCTACAGGCCGCCCTAATGAAAAACTGTTTTTT. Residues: CASSGSTGRPNEKLFF. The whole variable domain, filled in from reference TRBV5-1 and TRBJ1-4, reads KAGVTQTPRYLIKTRGQQVTLSCSPISGHRSVSWYQQTPGQGLQFLFEYFSETQRNKGNFPGRFSGRQFSNSRSEMNVSTLELGDSALYLCASSGSTGRPNEKLFFGSGTQLSVL.

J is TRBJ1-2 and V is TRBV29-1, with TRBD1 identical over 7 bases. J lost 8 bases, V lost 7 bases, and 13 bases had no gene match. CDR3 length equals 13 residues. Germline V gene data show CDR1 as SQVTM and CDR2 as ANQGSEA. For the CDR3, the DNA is TGCAGCGCTCGGACAGGAGCGGGTGGGGGCTACACCTTC. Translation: CSARTGAGGGYTF.

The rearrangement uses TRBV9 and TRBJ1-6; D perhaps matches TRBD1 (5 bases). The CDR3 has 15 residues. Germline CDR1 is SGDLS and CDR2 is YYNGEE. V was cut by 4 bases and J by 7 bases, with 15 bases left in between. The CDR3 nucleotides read TGTGCCAGCAGCTTAGCCGGGGGAGGAAATTCACCCCTCCACTTT. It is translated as CASSLAGGGNSPLHF.

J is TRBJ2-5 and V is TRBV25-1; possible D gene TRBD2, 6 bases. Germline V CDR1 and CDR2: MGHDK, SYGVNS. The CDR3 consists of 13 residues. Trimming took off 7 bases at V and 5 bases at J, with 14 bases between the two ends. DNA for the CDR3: TGTGCCAGCAAGAGGGGCGGAGGGGAGACCCAGTACTTC. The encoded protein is CASKRGGGETQYF.

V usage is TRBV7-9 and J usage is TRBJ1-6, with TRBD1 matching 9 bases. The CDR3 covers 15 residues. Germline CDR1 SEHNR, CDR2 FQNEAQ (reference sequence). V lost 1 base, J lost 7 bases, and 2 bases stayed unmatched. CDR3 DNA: TGTGCCAGCAGCTTAGGGACAGGGGCGAATTCACCCCTCCACTTT. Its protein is CASSLGTGANSPLHF.

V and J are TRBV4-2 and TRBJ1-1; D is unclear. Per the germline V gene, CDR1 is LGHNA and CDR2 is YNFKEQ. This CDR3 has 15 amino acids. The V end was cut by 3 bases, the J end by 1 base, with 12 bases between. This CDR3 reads CASSHMESANTEAFF. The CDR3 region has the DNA TGTGCCAGCAGCCATATGGAGTCGGCGAACACTGAAGCTTTCTTT.

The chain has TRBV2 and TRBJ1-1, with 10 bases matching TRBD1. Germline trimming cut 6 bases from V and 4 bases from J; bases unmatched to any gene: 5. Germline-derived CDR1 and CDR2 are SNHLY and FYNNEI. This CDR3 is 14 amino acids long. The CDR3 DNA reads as TGTGCCAGCAGCCGGGACAGGGGAAGCACTGAAGCTTTCTTT. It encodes CASSRDRGSTEAFF. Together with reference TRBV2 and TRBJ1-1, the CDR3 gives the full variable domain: EPEVTQTPSHQVTQMGQEVILRCVPISNHLYFYWYRQILGQKVEFLVSFYNNEISEKSEIFDDQFSVERPDGSNFTLKIRSTKLEDSAMYFCASSRDRGSTEAFFGQGTRLTVV.

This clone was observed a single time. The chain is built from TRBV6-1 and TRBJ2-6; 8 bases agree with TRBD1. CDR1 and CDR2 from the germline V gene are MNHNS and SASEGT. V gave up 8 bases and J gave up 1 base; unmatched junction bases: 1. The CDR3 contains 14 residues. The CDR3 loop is CASGDRSGANVLTF. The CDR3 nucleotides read TGTGCCAGCGGGGACAGGTCTGGGGCCAACGTCCTGACTTTC.

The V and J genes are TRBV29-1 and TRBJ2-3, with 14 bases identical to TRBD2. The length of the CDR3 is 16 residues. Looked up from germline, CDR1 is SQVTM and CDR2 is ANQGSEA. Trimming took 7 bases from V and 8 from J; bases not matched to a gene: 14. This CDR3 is CSERGGLAGGRSTQYF. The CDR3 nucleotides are TGCAGCGAAAGAGGCGGACTAGCGGGGGGCCGGAGTACGCAGTATTTT.